These 10 T cell receptor beta chains were all obtained from the same sample, sequenced in a study of blood T cell repertoires in COVID-19. Sequencing used immunoSEQ multiplex PCR; TCRdb keeps in-frame clones, though not all of them. The data hold 170,000 or so clones, with 88% observed a single time. The sample was PBMCs or T cells enriched from blood (not recorded which). These receptor sequences come from a woman aged 18-30 years who had recovered from COVID-19.

The J gene is TRBJ2-3, the V gene TRBV27; 7 bases line up with TRBD1. The V and J ends lost 7 bases and 2 bases, in that order; junction bases with no gene match: 9. The CDR3 consists of 15 residues. Germline CDR1 MNHEY, CDR2 SMNVEV (reference sequence). This CDR3 reads CASNPGQLTTDTQYF. The CDR3 DNA reads as TGTGCCAGCAACCCGGGACAGTTAACCACAGATACGCAGTATTTT.

A single count supports this clone. The chain couples TRBV6-4 to TRBJ2-1; 10 nucleotides match TRBD2. V lost 5 bases to trimming and J lost 6 bases; unmatched junction nucleotides: 7. The germline gives CDR1 MRHNA, CDR2 SNTAGT. The CDR3 runs to 15 residues. The CDR3 protein is CASSPLAGAGNEQFF. In DNA form, the CDR3 reads TGTGCCAGCAGTCCTCTAGCGGGAGCTGGCAATGAGCAGTTCTTC.

The rearrangement links TRBV18 to TRBJ2-5, with 9 bases matching TRBD2. The CDR3 extends over 14 amino acids. Germline V gives CDR1 KGHSH, CDR2 LQKENI. Losses at the gene ends were 6 bases for V and 3 bases for J; bases not matched to a gene: 5. The CDR3 DNA reads as TGTGCCAGCTCGGAGAGACTAGCGGAAGAGACCCAGTACTTC. It codes for CASSERLAEETQYF. The variable domain in full, with the rest retrieved from reference TRBV18 and TRBJ2-5, is NAGVMQNPRHLVRRRGQEARLRCSPMKGHSHVYWYRQLPEEGLKFMVYLQKENIIDESGMPKERFSAEFPKEGPSILRIQQVVRGDSAAYFCASSERLAEETQYFGPGTRLLVL.

The chain couples TRBV28 to TRBJ1-1; 8 bases map to TRBD1. Germline V gene lookup returns CDR1 MDHEN and CDR2 SYDVKM. This CDR3 comprises 12 residues. V dropped 8 bases and J dropped 5; count of bases not matched to a gene: 4. CDR3 amino acids: CASHRGRTEAFF. The CDR3, as DNA: TGTGCCAGCCACAGGGGGAGAACTGAAGCTTTCTTT. Full variable domain (missing parts from reference TRBV28 and TRBJ1-1): DVKVTQSSRYLVKRTGEKVFLECVQDMDHENMFWYRQDPGLGLRLIYFSYDVKMKEKGDIPEGYSVSREKKERFSLILESASTNQTSMYLCASHRGRTEAFFGQGTRLTVV.

CDR3 nucleotides: TGTGCCAGCAGTGACGTCGGACAGGTTGACTACACCTTC. Protein product: CASSDVGQVDYTF. This chain connects TRBV2 to TRBJ1-2, with TRBD1 identical over 7 bases. Looked up from germline, CDR1 is SNHLY and CDR2 is FYNNEI. The CDR3 has 13 amino acids. Trimming at V came to 3 bases and at J to 10 bases, leaving 8 bases not matched to a gene.

The CDR3 DNA is TGTGCCAGCAGCTTAGCGCGACAGACCTACTATGGCTACACCTTC. Translation gives CASSLARQTYYGYTF. The chain is built from TRBV7-8 and TRBJ1-2; tentative D call: TRBD1 (5 bases). V was trimmed by 0 bases and J by 3 bases, leaving 11 bases between them. Germline lookup yields CDR1 SGHVS and CDR2 FQNEAQ. CDR3 length: 15 amino acids.

The genes are TRBV7-9 and TRBJ1-2; tentatively, D is TRBD1 (6 bases). Germline V gene data show CDR1 as SEHNR and CDR2 as FQNEAQ (reference sequence). The ends were cut back, 8 bases at V and 3 bases at J, with 16 bases in the middle. The CDR3 length is 14 residues. The CDR3 here is CASARQAVDYGYTF. The CDR3 bases are TGTGCCAGCGCGAGACAGGCCGTTGACTATGGCTACACCTTC.

The gene calls are TRBV5-4 and TRBJ2-3, with D unclear. The CDR3 covers 13 residues. V was cut by 0 bases and J by 2 bases, with 4 bases left in between. Germline values: CDR1 SGHNT, CDR2 YYREEE (reference sequence). The CDR3 protein is CASSLEPTDTQYF. The CDR3 DNA reads as TGTGCCAGCAGCTTGGAGCCCACAGATACGCAGTATTTT.

V usage is TRBV9 and J usage is TRBJ1-4, with TRBD1 identical over 7 bases. CDR3 length: 15 amino acids. Trimming removed 0 bases from V and 5 bases from J; junction bases left unmatched: 4. Germline CDR1 SGDLS, CDR2 YYNGEE. CDR3 amino acids: CASSVGVGQNEKLFF. DNA for the CDR3: TGTGCCAGCAGCGTAGGTGTGGGACAGAATGAAAAACTGTTTTTT. Full variable domain (missing parts from reference TRBV9 and TRBJ1-4): DSGVTQTPKHLITATGQRVTLRCSPRSGDLSVYWYQQSLDQGLQFLIQYYNGEERAKGNILERFSAQQFPDLHSELNLSSLELGDSALYFCASSVGVGQNEKLFFGSGTQLSVL.

The V gene is TRBV18, the J gene TRBJ2-1; 13 bases align to TRBD2. Germline-derived CDR1 and CDR2 are KGHSH and LQKENI. The V segment lost 6 bases and the J segment 10 bases; nucleotides outside the gene matches: 9. This CDR3 spans 15 amino acids. CDR3 protein: CASSHTSGGAREQFF. The CDR3 DNA is TGTGCCAGCTCGCACACTAGCGGGGGGGCCCGGGAGCAGTTCTTC.